This T cell receptor beta chain was obtained from a study of control samples from healthy donors and cancer patients. The CDR3 is made up of 14 amino acids. V was trimmed by 6 bases and J by 1 base, leaving 9 bases between them. From germline, CDR1 is SNHLY and CDR2 FYNNEI. Data came from immunoSEQ multiplex PCR; TCRdb stores just in-frame clones and leaves some out. The data hold about 58,000 clones, with 85% to 90% observed a single time. The V and J genes are TRBV2 and TRBJ2-2, with D maybe TRBD1 (5 bases). The sample was PBMCs. The receptor's source is a man aged 60 to 69 with colorectal cancer. The CDR3, as DNA: TGTGCCAGCAGGGTCCAGGGGAACACCGGGGAGCTGTTTTTT. Protein product: CASRVQGNTGELFF.